The 4 T cell receptor beta chains below were found in one sample sequenced in a study of blood T cell repertoires in COVID-19. Generated by immunoSEQ multiplex PCR, the TCRdb table keeps only in-frame clones and is missing some. The sample has about 260,000 clones, approximately 87% seen once. The sequencing sample was made of peripheral blood. The origin of the receptors is a man aged 60-69 years who had recovered from COVID-19.

The CDR3 coding sequence is TGTGCCAGCAGCTTAGTACAGGGGTTCACTGAAGCTTTCTTT. This encodes CASSLVQGFTEAFF. The rearrangement uses TRBV7-9 and TRBJ1-1; 7 positions match TRBD1. The germline CDR1 and CDR2 sequences are SEHNR and FQNEAQ (reference sequence). The CDR3 spans 14 residues. The trim removed 1 base at V and 4 bases at J, leaving 3 bases unmatched.

This clone occurred a few times. The CDR3: CASSIRGQQYEQYF. The CDR3 region has the DNA TGTGCCAGTAGTATTAGGGGACAGCAATACGAGCAGTACTTC. This chain connects TRBV19 to TRBJ2-7; 7 bases are shared with TRBD1. CDR1 and CDR2 from the germline V gene are LNHDA and SQIVND (reference sequence). J gave up 4 bases and V 3 bases, and 6 bases lay outside the gene matches. This CDR3 spans 14 amino acids.

V and J are TRBV28 and TRBJ1-5, with unresolved D. The germline gives CDR1 MDHEN, CDR2 SYDVKM. The V and J ends lost 4 bases and 5 bases respectively, with 6 bases between them. This CDR3 region has 12 residues. The CDR3 DNA is TGTGCCAGCAGTTCCGGTCATCAGCCCCAGCATTTT. Translation gives CASSSGHQPQHF.

Ten or more counts support this clone. The chain carries TRBV29-1 and TRBJ2-7, with D perhaps matching TRBD1 (6 bases). The CDR3 is 12 residues long. The V end lost 3 bases, the J end lost 5 bases, and 11 bases lay between the germline ends. The V gene's germline CDR1 is SQVTM and CDR2 ANQGSEA. The CDR3 DNA sequence: TGCAGCGTTGAGAAACAGGGCGACGAGCAGTACTTC. Protein: CSVEKQGDEQYF.